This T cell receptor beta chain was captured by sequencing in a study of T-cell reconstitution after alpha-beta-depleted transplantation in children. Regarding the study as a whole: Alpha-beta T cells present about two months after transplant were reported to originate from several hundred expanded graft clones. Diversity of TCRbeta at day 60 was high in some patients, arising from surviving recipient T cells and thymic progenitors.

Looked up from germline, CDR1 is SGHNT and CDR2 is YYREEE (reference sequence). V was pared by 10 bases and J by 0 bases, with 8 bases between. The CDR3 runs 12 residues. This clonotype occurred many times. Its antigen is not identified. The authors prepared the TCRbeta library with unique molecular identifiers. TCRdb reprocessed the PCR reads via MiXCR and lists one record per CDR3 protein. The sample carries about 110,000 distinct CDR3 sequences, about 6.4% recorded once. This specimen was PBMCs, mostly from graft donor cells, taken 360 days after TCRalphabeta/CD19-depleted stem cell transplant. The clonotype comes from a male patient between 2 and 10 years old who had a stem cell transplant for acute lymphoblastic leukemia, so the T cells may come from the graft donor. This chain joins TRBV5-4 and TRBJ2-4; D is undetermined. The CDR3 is CAGFLAKNIQYF. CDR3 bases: TGTGCCGGTTTTCTAGCCAAAAACATTCAGTACTTC.